The 20 T cell receptor beta chains given below trace back to one sample, sequenced in a study of CXCR4 blockade with PD-1 therapy in pancreatic cancer. Clones were read by immunoSEQ multiplex PCR, and TCRdb kept only the in-frame ones, dropping some. The table has approximately 6,000 clones, less than 40% seen once. The sequenced material came from tumor tissue. The receptors derive from a human donor with pancreatic ductal adenocarcinoma.

This clone appeared a few times. This chain links TRBV12-5 with TRBJ1-1; D is unclear. Per germline, CDR1 LGHNT and CDR2 FRNRAP. CDR3 length: 16 residues. Between the trimmed V and J ends, which lost 5 bases and 1 base, there was a span of 17 bases. The CDR3 sequence: CASGLWYQNRNTEAFF. DNA of the CDR3: TGTGCTAGTGGTCTCTGGTACCAGAACAGGAACACTGAAGCTTTCTTT.

This clone occurred many times. The chain carries TRBV6-8 and TRBJ1-1; D unresolved. Trimming removed 8 bases from V and 0 bases from J, with 10 bases in between. There are 13 residues in the CDR3. Germline V lookup: CDR1 MNHGY, CDR2 SAAAGT. CDR3 in DNA: TGTGCCAGCCGCAGCCAGCTGAACACTGAAGCTTTCTTT. Translating it yields CASRSQLNTEAFF.

Only a few counts were recorded for this clone. The genes are TRBV28 and TRBJ1-2, with 7 bases lining up with TRBD1. Germline assignment: CDR1 MDHEN and CDR2 SYDVKM. V lost 6 bases and J lost 2; bases outside the gene matches: 3. The CDR3 length is 13 residues. The CDR3 reads CASRVDRNYGYTF. The CDR3, as DNA: TGTGCCAGCAGGGTGGACAGGAACTATGGCTACACCTTC.

This clone occurred many times. The chain joins TRBV9 to TRBJ2-7; possibly TRBD1 for D (5 bases). V lost 3 bases, J lost 1 base, and 8 bases lay in between. Germline assignment: CDR1 SGDLS and CDR2 YYNGEE. The CDR3 spans 13 residues. CDR3: CASSADSSYEQYF. CDR3 sequence (DNA): TGTGCCAGCAGCGCYGACAGTTCCTACGAGCAGTACTTC.

The chain employs TRBV4-1 and TRBJ1-5, with 9 bases matching TRBD1. Unmatched junction bases numbered 4, after V lost 2 bases and J lost 5 bases. This CDR3 has 15 amino acids. Per germline, CDR1 MGHRA and CDR2 YSYEKL. The CDR3 DNA is TGCGCCAGCAGCCAACGGGACAGGGATGATCAGCCCCAGCATTTT. Translated, it gives CASSQRDRDDQPQHF.

This clone was seen only a few times. The chain carries TRBV9 and TRBJ1-1, with 7 bases aligning to TRBD1. The ends lost 6 bases at V and 1 base at J; junction bases unmatched: 3. Germline V gene data show CDR1 as SGDLS and CDR2 as YYNGEE. The CDR3 runs to 13 residues. CDR3 sequence reads: CASTGQENTEAFF. CDR3 DNA: TGTGCCAGCACCGGACAGGAGAACACTGAAGCTTTCTTT.

This sequence joins TRBV15 and TRBJ1-1; possibly TRBD1 for D (6 bases). This CDR3 is 15 amino acids long. The V and J ends lost 9 bases and 3 bases respectively, with 20 bases between them. The germline V gene encodes CDR1 LNHNV and CDR2 YYDKDF (reference sequence). In nucleotides, the CDR3 is TGTGCCACGGGTGGGGGGGCCCTAGTGGACACTGAAGCTTTCTTT. As protein: CATGGGALVDTEAFF.

This clone appeared a few times. The chain is built from TRBV19 and TRBJ1-1, with D possibly TRBD1 on 6 matching bases. V lost 6 bases, J lost 5 bases, and 10 bases lay in between. Germline V lookup: CDR1 LNHDA, CDR2 SQIVND (reference sequence). This CDR3 contains 12 residues. CDR3 loop: CASRRTATEAFF. The CDR3 DNA reads as TGTGCCAGTAGGCGGACAGCGACTGAAGCTTTCTTT.

A few counts support this clone. The chain joins TRBV5-1 to TRBJ2-6, with D possibly matching TRBD1 (6 bases). This CDR3 region has 16 residues. CDR1 is SGHRS, CDR2 YFSETQ, per germline. The V gene lost 4 bases and the J gene lost 3 bases, with 14 bases spanning the gap. CDR3: CASSRSGVGGANVLTF. CDR3 DNA: TGCGCCAGCAGCCGGTCAGGGGTTGGTGGGGCCAACGTCCTGACTTTC.

The chain employs TRBV18 and TRBJ2-1; D is perhaps TRBD1 (5 bases). The CDR3 runs 15 residues. Germline lookup yields CDR1 KGHSH and CDR2 LQKENI. V was clipped by 1 base and J by 2 bases, with 9 bases between them. CDR3 sequence reads: CASSPQGIAYNEQFF. The CDR3 DNA follows: TGTGCCAGCTCACCACAGGGGATAGCCTACAATGAGCAGTTCTTC. The whole variable domain, remainder taken from reference TRBV18 and TRBJ2-1, is NAGVMQNPRHLVRRRGQEARLRCSPMKGHSHVYWYRQLPEEGLKFMVYLQKENIIDESGMPKERFSAEFPKEGPSILRIQQVVRGDSAAYFCASSPQGIAYNEQFFGPGTRLTVL.

The chain is built from TRBV28 and TRBJ1-3; TRBD1 matches at 7 bases. The CDR3 contains 15 residues. The V and J ends lost 7 bases and 2 bases, in that order; junction bases with no gene match: 8. The germline CDR1 and CDR2 sequences are MDHEN and SYDVKM. Here the CDR3 DNA reads TGTGCCAGCATCGCAGGGGGGCTCACTGGAAACACCATATATTTT. Its translation is CASIAGGLTGNTIYF.

This clone was observed many times. The chain recombines TRBV6-8 with TRBJ2-1; 8 bases are shared with TRBD2. Germline V gene data show CDR1 as MNHGY and CDR2 as SAAAGT. The CDR3 contains 13 residues. Germline trimming cut 5 bases from V and 6 bases from J; bases unmatched to any gene: 3. Here the CDR3 DNA reads TGTGCCAGCAGTGCCGGGACTAGCAATGAGCAGTTCTTC. Protein sequence: CASSAGTSNEQFF.

Only a few counts were recorded for this clone. The chain uses TRBV6-8 and TRBJ1-1; unclear D gene. The ends were cut back, 6 bases at V and 0 bases at J, with 8 bases in the middle. CDR1 and CDR2 from the germline V gene are MNHGY and SAAAGT. The CDR3 length is 13 residues. Here the CDR3 DNA reads TGTGCCAGCAGCCAGACGGTGAACACTGAAGCTTTCTTT. This translates into CASSQTVNTEAFF.

The CDR3 sequence: CASSATGTSNNEQFF. CDR3 in DNA: TGTGCCAGCAGCGCGACCGGGACTAGTAACAATGAGCAGTTCTTC. The genes are TRBV9 and TRBJ2-1, with TRBD2 matching over 8 bases. Trimming cost V 3 bases and J 5 bases; bases outside gene matches: 7. In germline, CDR1 is SGDLS, CDR2 YYNGEE. The CDR3 covers 15 residues.

This clone was detected ten times or more. The same CDR3 arises from other DNA sequences in this sample as well. The CDR3 bases are TGTGCCAGCAGTTACTCCGGATGGGAGACCCAGTACTTC. Translated, it gives CASSYSGWETQYF. The chain links TRBV6-8 to TRBJ2-5, with unresolved D. CDR1 and CDR2 (germline): MNHGY, SAAAGT. V lost 0 bases to trimming and J lost 5 bases, with 7 bases between them. This CDR3 is 13 amino acids long.

This chain joins TRBV9 and TRBJ2-7; 11 positions agree with TRBD1. Germline V gene sequence: CDR1 SGDLS, CDR2 YYNGEE. Trimming removed 4 bases from V and 5 bases from J; junction bases left unmatched: 8. The CDR3 has 15 amino acids. The CDR3 protein is CASSLQPGQGDEQYF. CDR3 DNA: TGTGCCAGCAGCCTACAACCGGGACAGGGGGACGAGCAGTACTTC.

The CDR3 DNA reads as TGTGCCAGCTCATGGACTAGCGGGCTAATTAATGAGCAGTTCTTC. The encoded protein is CASSWTSGLINEQFF. This chain joins TRBV18 and TRBJ2-1; 11 nucleotides match TRBD2. Trimming cost V 5 bases and J 7 bases; bases outside gene matches: 7. Germline V lookup: CDR1 KGHSH, CDR2 LQKENI. This CDR3 comprises 15 residues.

The V and J genes are TRBV28 and TRBJ2-7, with D unclear. CDR3 length: 13 residues. Germline V lookup: CDR1 MDHEN, CDR2 SYDVKM. V lost 2 bases and J 3 bases, leaving 8 bases between the germline ends. This chain's CDR3 is CASSLDLIYEQYF. CDR3 nucleotides: TGTGCCAGCAGTTTAGACTTAATCTACGAGCAGTACTTC.

The chain couples TRBV9 to TRBJ2-1; perhaps TRBD2 as D (5 bases). V dropped 4 bases and J dropped 0 bases, with 20 bases sitting between them. Germline CDR1 is SGDLS and CDR2 is YYNGEE. There are 18 residues in the CDR3. The CDR3 is CASSPTTSTYSSYNEQFF. In DNA form, the CDR3 reads TGTGCCAGCAGCCCGACTACCAGCACTTATAGCTCCTACAATGAGCAGTTCTTC.

This clone was seen only a few times. The J gene is TRBJ2-3, the V gene TRBV5-1; TRBD2 agrees at 9 bases. The CDR3 has 15 amino acids. CDR1 and CDR2 (germline): SGHRS, YFSETQ. V shed 0 bases and J 3 bases; nucleotides not matched to a gene: 2. The CDR3 coding sequence is TGCGCCAGCAGCTTGGAGCTAGCGGGAACAGATACGCAGTATTTT. Protein sequence: CASSLELAGTDTQYF.